Following are 16 T cell receptor beta chains from one sample sequenced in a study of T-cell memory formation after mild COVID-19. TCRdb itself ran the 5' RACE reads through MiXCR, one entry per CDR3 protein. This sample has approximately 450,000 distinct CDR3 sequences, with about 18% found just once. Source material: PBMCs or a T cell subset sorted from them (not recorded which). Receptors originate from an adult woman who had mild COVID-19 (a few samples of this study predate the infection). Cell type and time point are not known.

This clonotype has a handful of counts. This chain connects TRBV6-5 to TRBJ2-1; D is perhaps TRBD2 (6 bases). CDR1 and CDR2 (germline): MNHEY, SVGAGI. The CDR3 covers 15 residues. Trimming cost V 7 bases and J 3 bases, with 16 bases left between them. This CDR3 reads CASIQSVGGYNEQFF. The CDR3 DNA follows: TGTGCCAGCATCCAAAGCGTGGGGGGCTACAATGAGCAGTTCTTC.

J is TRBJ2-7 and V is TRBV7-8; D may be TRBD1 (6 bases). Germline values: CDR1 SGHVS, CDR2 FQNEAQ. V was shortened by 4 bases and J by 4 bases, with 11 bases between the two germline ends. The CDR3 covers 13 residues. The CDR3 DNA reads as TGTGCCAGCAGCTCCTTCAGGGGATACGAGCAGTACTTC. It translates to CASSSFRGYEQYF.

The chain couples TRBV6-5 to TRBJ2-2, with 10 bases fitting TRBD2. The CDR3 covers 15 residues. The ends lost 6 bases at V and 4 bases at J; junction bases unmatched: 5. Per the germline V gene, CDR1 is MNHEY and CDR2 is SVGAGI. The CDR3 nucleotides are TGTGCCAGCAGAGGCCTAGCGGGAGTCACCGGGGAGCTGTTTTTT. Translated, it gives CASRGLAGVTGELFF.

This clonotype was found a few times. This chain connects TRBV5-6 to TRBJ2-7; perhaps D is TRBD1 or TRBD2 (5 bases each). The CDR3 contains 17 residues. The V gene lost 2 bases and the J gene lost 2 bases, with 20 bases spanning the gap. From germline, CDR1 is SGHDT and CDR2 YYEEEE. The CDR3 DNA reads TGTGCCAGCAGCTTCTCGACCGGGACCCGGGATCCCTACGAGCAGTACTTC. Its protein is CASSFSTGTRDPYEQYF.

The chain combines TRBV5-5 with TRBJ1-2, with TRBD1 identical over 10 bases. The ends lost 4 bases at V and 6 bases at J; junction bases unmatched: 0. Germline V gene data show CDR1 as SGHKS and CDR2 as YYEKEE (reference sequence). CDR3 size: 12 residues. CDR3 sequence (DNA): TGTGCCAGCAGCGGGACAGGGGATGGCTACACCTTC. Amino acids: CASSGTGDGYTF. Full variable domain (missing parts from reference TRBV5-5 and TRBJ1-2): DAGVTQSPTHLIKTRGQQVTLRCSPISGHKSVSWYQQVLGQGPQFIFQYYEKEERGRGNFPDRFSARQFPNYSSELNVNALLLGDSALYLCASSGTGDGYTFGSGTRLTVV.

A few counts support this clonotype. CDR3 protein: CASTPLGTSTDTQYF. The CDR3 DNA follows: TGTGCCAGCACCCCTCTGGGTACTAGCACAGATACGCAGTATTTT. This sequence joins TRBV14 and TRBJ2-3; no firm D call. CDR3 length equals 15 residues. The V and J ends lost 7 bases and 0 bases respectively, with 14 bases between them. The V gene's germline CDR1 is SGHDN and CDR2 FVKESK.

The chain is built from TRBV18 and TRBJ2-1; D not certain. This CDR3 region has 16 residues. The V gene lost 2 bases and the J gene lost 7 bases, with 18 bases spanning the gap. Germline CDR1 and CDR2: KGHSH and LQKENI. The CDR3 bases are TGTGCCAGCTCACCAGAACGGGCAGGAGCGAGGAATGAGCAGTTCTTC. This gives the protein CASSPERAGARNEQFF.

V usage is TRBV7-9 and J usage is TRBJ1-2, with TRBD1 matching over 7 bases. The V gene end was trimmed by 5 bases and the J gene end by 8 bases; junction bases not matched to a gene: 17. Germline CDR1 is SEHNR and CDR2 is FQNEAQ (reference sequence). The CDR3 length is 16 residues. The CDR3: CASSPNTGAVVRGYTF. Here the CDR3 DNA reads TGTGCCAGCAGCCCAAACACAGGGGCCGTAGTCCGCGGCTACACCTTC. Filled out from reference TRBV7-9 and TRBJ1-2, the complete variable domain reads DTGVSQNPRHKITKRGQNVTFRCDPISEHNRLYWYRQTLGQGPEFLTYFQNEAQLEKSRLLSDRFSAERPKGSFSTLEIQRTEQGDSAMYLCASSPNTGAVVRGYTFGSGTRLTVV.

The DNA of the CDR3 is TGTGCCAGCAGATACGCCGGGACAGCCTATGGCTACACCTTC. It yields the protein CASRYAGTAYGYTF. This chain uses TRBV12-3 or TRBV12-4 with TRBJ1-2, with TRBD1 matching 7 bases. The CDR3 sequence is 14 residues long. Unmatched junction bases numbered 8, after V lost 6 bases and J lost 4 bases.

This chain uses TRBV9 with TRBJ1-1; D is possibly TRBD1 (6 bases). Germline CDR1 SGDLS, CDR2 YYNGEE. The length of the CDR3 is 15 residues. Trimming removed 3 bases from V and 0 bases from J, with 12 bases in between. The CDR3 region has the DNA TGTGCCAGCAGCGACACCGGGACACTGAACACTGAAGCTTTCTTT. Its translation is CASSDTGTLNTEAFF.

In this sample, this clonotype turned up many times. The chain links TRBV3-1 to TRBJ2-3; D is undetermined. CDR1 LGHDT and CDR2 YNNKEL come from the germline V gene (reference sequence). The CDR3 runs to 14 residues. Trimming cost V 1 base and J 7 bases, with 12 bases left between them. The DNA of the CDR3 is TGTGCCAGCAGCCAAGCCGACATCTTGAATACGCAGTATTTT. It encodes CASSQADILNTQYF.

J is TRBJ2-7 and V is TRBV11-3; 9 nucleotides line up with TRBD2. After removal of 5 bases from V and 5 bases from J, the junction contained 10 bases not matched to a gene. Per the germline V gene, CDR1 is SGHNT and CDR2 is YENEEA. This CDR3 comprises 15 residues. CDR3 residues: CASSHLSGSVDEQYF. In nucleotides, the CDR3 is TGTGCCAGCAGCCACCTTAGCGGGAGCGTCGACGAGCAGTACTTC.

J is TRBJ2-1 and V is TRBV6-2 or TRBV6-3, with 7 bases lining up with TRBD2. Germline CDR1 reads MNHEY; CDR2 reads SVGEGT. The ends lost 2 bases at V and 4 bases at J; junction bases unmatched: 11. The CDR3 covers 17 residues. CDR3: CASSYASPGGSYNEQFF. CDR3 in DNA: TGTGCCAGCAGTTACGCCTCCCCGGGAGGCTCTTACAATGAGCAGTTCTTC.

This clonotype was counted only a few times. This chain links TRBV20-1 with TRBJ2-1; TRBD2 agrees at 11 bases. Trimming cost V 5 bases and J 7 bases; bases outside gene matches: 10. This CDR3 has 15 residues. Germline lookup yields CDR1 DFQATT and CDR2 SNEGSKA (reference sequence). CDR3 coding DNA: TGCAGTGCTGGTAGCGGGGGGGCGCTTACAAATGAGCAGTTCTTC. Its protein is CSAGSGGALTNEQFF.

This clonotype was seen many times. The chain couples TRBV4-3 to TRBJ2-7; D gene unclear. The V gene's germline CDR1 is LGHNA and CDR2 YSLEER. Trimming took off 0 bases at V and 4 bases at J, with 10 bases between the two ends. This CDR3 is 14 amino acids long. The CDR3 loop is CASSQELTAYEQYF. CDR3 coding DNA: TGCGCCAGCAGCCAAGAACTCACGGCTTACGAGCAGTACTTC.

CDR3 amino acids: CASSLGGTPYF. As DNA, the CDR3 is TGTGCCAGCAGCTTAGGCGGGACCCCGTACTTC. The chain is built from TRBV11-3 and TRBJ2-7; D perhaps matches TRBD2 (6 bases). The CDR3 spans 11 residues. In germline, CDR1 is SGHNT, CDR2 YENEEA. Trimming shortened V by 1 base and J by 12 bases, and 10 bases separated the two germline ends.